The clone carrying this TCR beta chain was seen only a few times. Its antigen is still unknown. V was clipped by 6 bases and J by 2 bases, with 14 bases between them. CDR1 and CDR2 from the germline V gene are MNHEY and SVGAGI. This CDR3 has 14 residues. Broader study findings: The larger cohort examined one V-J beta rearrangement, not whole repertoires. Tumor memory CD4+ T cell TCR gene usage was found to cluster with blood and lymph node memory CD4+ cells and with lymph node naive CD4+ cells.

Semi-nested PCR with Nested Universal Primer A followed constant-region reverse priming of full-length variable regions. TCRdb analysed the 5' RACE reads with MiXCR anew, one entry per CDR3 protein. Among roughly 44,000 distinct CDR3 sequences listed, 25% to 30% were seen once. The genes are TRBV6-5 and TRBJ2-7; D is undetermined. The receptor was derived from a female donor with breast cancer. Sample: memory CD4+ T cells sorted from a lymph node. The subset: memory CD4+ T cells, CD4+CD45RO+CD25-. The CDR3 DNA is TGTGCCAGCAGCCCTGGCCCCGGCACCTACGAGCAGTACTTC. Translated: CASSPGPGTYEQYF.